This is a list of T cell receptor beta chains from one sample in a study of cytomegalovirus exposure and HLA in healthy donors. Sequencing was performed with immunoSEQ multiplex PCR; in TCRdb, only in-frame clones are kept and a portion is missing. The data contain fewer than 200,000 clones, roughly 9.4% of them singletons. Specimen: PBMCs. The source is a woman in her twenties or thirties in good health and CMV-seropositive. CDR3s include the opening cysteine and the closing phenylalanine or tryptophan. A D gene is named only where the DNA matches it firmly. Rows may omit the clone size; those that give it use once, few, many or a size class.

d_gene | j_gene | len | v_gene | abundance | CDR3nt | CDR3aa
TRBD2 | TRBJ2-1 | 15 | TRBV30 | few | TGTGCCTGGAGTGACGGGACTAGTCCCTTCAATGAGCAGTTCTTC | CAWSDGTSPFNEQFF
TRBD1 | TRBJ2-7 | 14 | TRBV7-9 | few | TGTGCCAGCAGCTTACAGGGGGTTCCCTACGAGCAGTACTTC | CASSLQGVPYEQYF
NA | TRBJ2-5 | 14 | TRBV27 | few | TGTGCCAGCAGTTTAGTTGAGGGACAAGAGACCCAGTACTTC | CASSLVEGQETQYF
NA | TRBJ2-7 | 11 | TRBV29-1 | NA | TGCAGCGTTGAGTCCTACTACGAGCAGTACTTC | CSVESYYEQYF
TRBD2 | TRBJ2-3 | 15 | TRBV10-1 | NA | TGCGCCAGCAGTGAGGGCGGGGGAAACGCAGATACGCAGTATTTT | CASSEGGGNADTQYF
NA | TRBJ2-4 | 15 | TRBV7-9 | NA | TGTGCCAGCAGCTTGAGTAGCTTAGCCAAAAACATTCAGTACTTC | CASSLSSLAKNIQYF
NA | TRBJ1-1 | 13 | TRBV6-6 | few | TGTGCCAGCAGTTATAGTCAGAACACTGAAGCTTTCTTT | CASSYSQNTEAFF
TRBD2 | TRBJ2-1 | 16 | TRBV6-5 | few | TGTGCCAGCAGTTACTGGGCTAGCGGGAGGAACAATGAGCAGTTCTTC | CASSYWASGRNNEQFF
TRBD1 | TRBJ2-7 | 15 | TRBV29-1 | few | TGCAGCGTCGATATTACTGGACAGGGGAGTGACGAGCAGTACTTC | CSVDITGQGSDEQYF
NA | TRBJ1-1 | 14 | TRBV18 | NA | TGTGCCAGCTCACCAGAGGTAGGGAGCCCTGAAGCTTTCTTT | CASSPEVGSPEAFF
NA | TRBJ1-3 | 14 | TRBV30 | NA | TGTGCCTGGGAAAGGGACTTCTCTGGAAACACCATATATTTT | CAWERDFSGNTIYF
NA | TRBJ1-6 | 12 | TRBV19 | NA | TGTGCCAGTTCTAATCCACTCTCACCCCTCCACTTT | CASSNPLSPLHF
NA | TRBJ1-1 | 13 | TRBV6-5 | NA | TGTGCCAACAGTCCCAGCGCTAGCAGGGGAGCTTTCTTT | CANSPSASRGAFF
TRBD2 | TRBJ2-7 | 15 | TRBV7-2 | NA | TGTGCCAGCAGTTATCGACTAGCGGGGAGCTACGAGCAGTACTTC | CASSYRLAGSYEQYF
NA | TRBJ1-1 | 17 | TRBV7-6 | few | TGTGCCAGCAGTGAGGCTAGTGGACACTCTGTCGACACTGAAGCTTTCTTT | CASSEASGHSVDTEAFF
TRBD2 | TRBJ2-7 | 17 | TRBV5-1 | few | TGCGCCAGCAGCATAGGGACTAGCGGGCGCAGTTCCTACGAGCAGTACTTC | CASSIGTSGRSSYEQYF
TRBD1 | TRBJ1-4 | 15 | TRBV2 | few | TGTGCCAGCATTAAAGGGGGGACAGGGAATGAAAAACTGTTTTTT | CASIKGGTGNEKLFF
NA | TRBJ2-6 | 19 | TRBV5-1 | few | TGCGCCACACGAGCCAAGGGTATAGGCGGAGGATCTGGGGCCAACGTCCTGACTTTC | CATRAKGIGGGSGANVLTF
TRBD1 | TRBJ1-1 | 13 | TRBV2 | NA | TGTGCCGCAAGGACAGGGGGTAAGAATGAAGCTTTCTTT | CAARTGGKNEAFF
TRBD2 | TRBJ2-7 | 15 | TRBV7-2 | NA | TGTGCCAGCAGTGGCACTAGCGGGGGGTCTTACGAGCAGTACTTC | CASSGTSGGSYEQYF
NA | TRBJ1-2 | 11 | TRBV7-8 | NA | TGTGCCAGCAGCTCCCCCGGGGGCTACACCTTC | CASSSPGGYTF
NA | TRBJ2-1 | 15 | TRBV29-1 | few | TGCAGCGTCGTACCGGGACACCGCTCCTACAATGAGCAGTTCTTC | CSVVPGHRSYNEQFF
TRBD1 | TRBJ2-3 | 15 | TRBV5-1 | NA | TGCGCCAGCAGCCCCTACAGGGGTACAAAAGATACGCAGTATTTT | CASSPYRGTKDTQYF
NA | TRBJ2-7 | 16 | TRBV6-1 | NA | TGTGCCAGCAGTGAACCGGGACAACTAACCTCCTACGAGCAGTACTTC | CASSEPGQLTSYEQYF
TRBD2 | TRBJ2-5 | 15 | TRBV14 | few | TGTGCCAGCAGCCAGGTGCTAGCGGTACAAGAGACCCAGTACTTC | CASSQVLAVQETQYF
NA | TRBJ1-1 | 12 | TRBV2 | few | TGTGCGAGCGGGGAGGGGTCAAGGAAAGCTTTCTTT | CASGEGSRKAFF
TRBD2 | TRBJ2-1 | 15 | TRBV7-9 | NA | TGTGCCAGCACCACGGGGCGGGAGAACTACAATGAGCAGTTCTTC | CASTTGRENYNEQFF
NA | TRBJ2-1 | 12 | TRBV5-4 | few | TGTGCCAGCAGTCACCAGAGGGATGAGCAGTTCTTC | CASSHQRDEQFF
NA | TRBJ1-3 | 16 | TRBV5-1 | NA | TGCGCCAGCGCCTCCCGAGGGCCGAGCTCTGGAAACACCATATATTTT | CASASRGPSSGNTIYF
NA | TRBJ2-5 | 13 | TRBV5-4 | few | TGTGCCAGCAGCTTGTGGCCACAAGAGACCCAGTACTTC | CASSLWPQETQYF
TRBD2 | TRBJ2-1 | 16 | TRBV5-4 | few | TGTGCCAGCAGCTTATTCACTAGCGGGAGGTGGAATGAGCAGTTCTTC | CASSLFTSGRWNEQFF
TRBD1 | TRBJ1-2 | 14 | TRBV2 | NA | TGTGCCAGCAGTATCTACACAGGGGGCTATGGCTACACCTTC | CASSIYTGGYGYTF
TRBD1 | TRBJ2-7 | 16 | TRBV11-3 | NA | TGTGCCAGCAGATACCTACAGGGGATACATTCTGACGAGCAGTACTTC | CASRYLQGIHSDEQYF
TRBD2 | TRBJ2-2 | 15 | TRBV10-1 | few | TGCGCCAGCAGTGATAGTCTAGCGGGGACCGGGGAGCTGTTTTTT | CASSDSLAGTGELFF
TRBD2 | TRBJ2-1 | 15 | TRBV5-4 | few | TGTGCCAGCAGCTTGGAGGGACTAGCCCGCAATGAGCAGTTCTTC | CASSLEGLARNEQFF